This section outlines one TCR beta chain sequence together with its context. Antigen: not known. This record belongs to a study of cytomegalovirus exposure and HLA in healthy donors. Although they were nominally healthy when sampled, donors likely had unrecorded immune exposures. Study conclusions and caveats: V- and J-gene trimming in TCR beta was tied to a missense DCLRE1C variant by an analysis performed later. In a later analysis, a genetic analysis reported fewer productive-TCR N-insertions in an Asian-associated ancestry cluster than the cohort average. Segments of the TCR beta V type were, in most cases, productive about 87% or about 30% of the time in an earlier analysis.

This CDR3 region has 18 residues. With 6 bases clipped from V and 7 bases from J, the junction kept 20 bases outside the gene matches. Germline V gives CDR1 MNHEY, CDR2 SMNVEV (reference sequence). Both 60 Vbeta primers and 13 Jbeta primers went into the PCR. The table came from immunoSEQ multiplex PCR; TCRdb's copy has only in-frame clones and leaves some out. The table lists 180,000 or so clones, more than 70% of them singletons. Sequencing was performed on PBMCs. The V gene is TRBV27, the J gene TRBJ2-1, with TRBD1 matching 8 bases. The TCR comes from a woman between 45 and 60 years old in good health and CMV-seropositive. CDR3 DNA: TGTGCCAGCAGACAAACCGGACAGGGTGGAATCGAGGGAAATGAGCAGTTCTTC. It encodes CASRQTGQGGIEGNEQFF.